This T cell receptor (beta chain) was obtained from a study of monozygotic twins with cystic fibrosis. Across the whole study: Libraries were built from about 3 micrograms of fragmented DNA using approximately 16 PCR cycles.

The table came from immunoSEQ multiplex PCR; TCRdb's copy has only in-frame clones and leaves some out. The profile shows fewer than 15,000 clones, approximately 98% of them singletons. Broader study findings: Age, concordance and disease severity did not associate with shared CDR3 numbers. J usage was most co-twin-similar in 8 of 16 pairs, V in 13.

As to this clone: Its antigen remains unknown.

This receptor was obtained from a girl aged 2-10 years with cystic fibrosis. Sample: blood.

The CDR3 sequence is CASRLGETQYF. CDR3 bases: TGTGCCAGCCGTCTCGGGGAGACCCAGTACTTC. This sequence joins TRBV7-6 and TRBJ2-5; D is unresolved. V dropped 8 bases and J dropped 5 bases, with 9 bases sitting between them. Germline CDR1 and CDR2: SGHVS and FNYEAQ. The CDR3 runs 11 residues.